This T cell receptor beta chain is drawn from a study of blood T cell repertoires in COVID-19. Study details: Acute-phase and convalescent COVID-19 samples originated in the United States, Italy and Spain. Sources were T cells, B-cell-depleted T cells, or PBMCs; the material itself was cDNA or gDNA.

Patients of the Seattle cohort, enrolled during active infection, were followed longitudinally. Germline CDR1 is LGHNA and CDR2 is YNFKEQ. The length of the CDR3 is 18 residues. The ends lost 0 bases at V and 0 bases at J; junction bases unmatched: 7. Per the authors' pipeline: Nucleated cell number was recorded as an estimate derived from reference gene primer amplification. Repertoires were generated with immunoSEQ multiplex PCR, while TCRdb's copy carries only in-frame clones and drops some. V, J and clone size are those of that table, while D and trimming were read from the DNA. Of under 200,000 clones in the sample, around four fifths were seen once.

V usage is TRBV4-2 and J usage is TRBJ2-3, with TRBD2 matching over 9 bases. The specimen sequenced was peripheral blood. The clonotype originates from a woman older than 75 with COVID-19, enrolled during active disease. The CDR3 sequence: CASSQDRGLASSTDTQYF. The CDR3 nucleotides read TGTGCCAGCAGCCAAGATCGAGGACTAGCGTCTAGCACAGATACGCAGTATTTT.